These 6 T cell receptor beta chains were sequenced from one sample in a study of blood T cell repertoires in COVID-19. The repertoire was sequenced with immunoSEQ multiplex PCR; TCRdb's copy has only in-frame clones and lacks some. Of 180,000 or so clones in the sample, 70% to 85% were seen once. Sequencing input: PBMCs or T cells enriched from blood (not recorded which). The receptors originated from a man aged 50-59 years who had recovered from COVID-19.

V gene TRBV4-1 combines with J gene TRBJ1-5; 9 nucleotides agree with TRBD1. Germline lookup yields CDR1 MGHRA and CDR2 YSYEKL. The CDR3 has 16 residues. With V trimmed by 6 bases and J by 4 bases, 10 bases remained unmatched. The CDR3 region is CASRREDRGRNQPQHF. CDR3 sequence (DNA): TGCGCCAGCAGGCGAGAAGACAGGGGGAGAAATCAGCCCCAGCATTTT.

The gene calls are TRBV4-1 and TRBJ1-3; no reliable D call. CDR1 is MGHRA and CDR2 is YSYEKL in the germline V gene. V was shortened by 0 bases and J by 1 base, with 7 bases between the two germline ends. The CDR3 extends over 15 amino acids. CDR3 region: CASSQDTGSGNTIYF. The CDR3 coding sequence is TGCGCCAGCAGCCAAGATACGGGGTCTGGAAACACCATATATTTT.

This clone was seen a single time. This chain links TRBV11-2 with TRBJ1-2, with a possible D match to TRBD1 (5 bases). The CDR3 sequence is 13 residues long. V was pared by 3 bases and J by 3 bases, with 8 bases between. In germline, CDR1 is SGHAT, CDR2 FQNNGV. The CDR3 loop reads CASSLTTDYGYTF. The CDR3 nucleotides read TGTGCCAGCAGCTTGACGACAGACTATGGCTACACCTTC.

This chain connects TRBV6-1 to TRBJ1-1; D is undetermined. The CDR3 length is 13 residues. The germline CDR1 and CDR2 sequences are MNHNS and SASEGT. V was trimmed by 3 bases and J by 2 bases, leaving 7 bases between them. The CDR3 loop reads CASSDRSNTEAFF. The CDR3 DNA reads TGTGCCAGCAGTGATCGCAGTAACACTGAAGCTTTCTTT.

The genes are TRBV6-1 and TRBJ1-2, with D maybe TRBD1 (5 bases). The V gene lost 2 bases and the J gene lost 6 bases, with 10 bases spanning the gap. This CDR3 is 13 amino acids long. Germline V CDR1 and CDR2: MNHNS, SASEGT. The CDR3, as DNA: TGTGCCAGCAGTGAAATTTGGGGGGATGGCTACACCTTC. Translating it yields CASSEIWGDGYTF.

As for this clone: At one of its ends the junction is not consistent with the germline gene, which may arise from a read error. J is TRBJ2-2 and V is TRBV7-2, with 10 bases fitting TRBD2. Looked up from germline, CDR1 is SGHTA and CDR2 is FQGNSA. The CDR3 has 15 residues. In DNA, the CDR3 is TGTGCCAGCAGCCTAGATAGCGGGGGGCCCGGAGAGCTGTTTTTT. Encoded protein: CASSLDSGGPGELFF.